Listed below are T cell receptor beta chains from one sample, sequenced in a study of OX40 agonist ivuxolimab in advanced cancers. Profiling relied on immunoSEQ multiplex PCR, and the TCRdb table lists in-frame clones only, not all of them. The profile shows some 70,000 clones, more than 80% of them singletons. Here the sequenced sample was CD4+ or CD8+ T cells sorted from blood, taken in a trial of the OX40 agonist ivuxolimab. These receptors all come from an adult with an advanced solid tumor such as melanoma, head and neck, liver or kidney cancer. Both conserved end residues are part of each CDR3. A D gene is named only where the DNA matches it firmly. Size is omitted from some rows. Given values are once, few, many or a class for expanded clones.

clone_size j_call v_call d_call cdr3_aa cdr3_nt
once TRBJ1-1 TRBV5-4 NA CASNETPNTEAFF TGTGCCAGCAACGAGACCCCGAACACTGAAGCTTTCTTT
NA TRBJ1-5 TRBV19 NA CASSMGDARNQPQHF TGTGCCAGTAGTATGGGGGACGCCCGCAATCAGCCCCAGCATTTT
NA TRBJ1-1 TRBV5-6 NA CASSLNAEAFF TGTGCCAGCAGCTTGAACGCTGAAGCTTTCTTT
NA TRBJ1-5 TRBV27 NA CASRIGELHSNQPQHF TGTGCCAGCAGGATAGGAGAGCTCCATAGCAATCAGCCCCAGCATTTT
NA TRBJ1-6 TRBV11-2 NA CASSRQAYNSPLHF TGTGCCAGCAGCCGACAGGCTTATAATTCACCCCTCCACTTT
NA TRBJ1-1 TRBV5-4 TRBD1 CASRDRTEAFF TGTGCCAGCAGGGACAGGACTGAAGCTTTCTTT
NA TRBJ1-2 TRBV14 TRBD1 CASSPDRGNGYTF TGTGCCAGCAGCCCCGACAGGGGGAATGGCTACACCTTC
NA TRBJ1-6 TRBV5-1 NA CASSSDTGGGSPLHF TGCGCCAGCAGCTCAGACACGGGCGGGGGATCACCCCTCCACTTT
NA TRBJ2-3 TRBV7-2 TRBD2 CASSLDSGLAGGQQDTQYF TGTGCCAGCAGCTTAGATTCCGGACTAGCGGGGGGGCAACAAGATACGCAGTATTTT
NA TRBJ1-1 TRBV7-2 TRBD1 CASSPDRAGYNTEAFF TGTGCCAGCAGCCCCGACAGGGCTGGGTATAACACTGAAGCTTTCTTT
NA TRBJ1-1 TRBV10-3 NA CAIGTMNTEAFF TGTGCCATCGGGACAATGAACACTGAAGCTTTCTTT
NA TRBJ1-5 TRBV6-6 TRBD1 CASRVTGDWQPQHF TGTGCCAGCAGGGTCACAGGGGATTGGCAGCCCCAGCATTTT
NA TRBJ1-6 TRBV19 NA CASKIREVGNSPLHF TGTGCCAGTAAGATCCGGGAGGTGGGTAATTCACCCCTCCACTTT
NA TRBJ2-1 TRBV7-3 TRBD2 CASSLGGGEQFF TGTGCCAGCAGCTTAGGCGGGGGTGAGCAGTTCTTC
NA TRBJ1-2 TRBV6-6 NA CASSDDVTGYGYTF TGTGCCAGCAGTGACGACGTTACAGGCTATGGCTACACCTTC
NA TRBJ2-5 TRBV5-4 NA CASSLTVRGETQYF TGTGCCAGCAGCTTGACGGTCCGTGGGGAGACCCAGTACTTC
few TRBJ2-3 TRBV6-6 NA CASSLAAVGTDTQYF TGTGCCAGCTCACTCGCGGCGGTCGGCACAGATACGCAGTATTTT
NA TRBJ1-5 TRBV6-1 NA CASSVQSNQPQHF TGTGCCAGCAGTGTACAGAGCAATCAGCCCCAGCATTTT
NA TRBJ1-5 TRBV28 NA CASRYRDTFFQPQHF TGTGCCAGCAGGTACCGGGACACCTTCTTCCAGCCCCAGCATTTT
NA TRBJ2-3 TRBV7-2 TRBD1 CASSPRVQGATDTQYF TGTGCCAGCAGCCCAAGGGTACAGGGGGCGACAGATACGCAGTATTTT
NA TRBJ2-1 TRBV7-2 TRBD2 CASSLVPGGGYNEQFF TGTGCCAGCAGCTTAGTTCCCGGGGGGGGTTACAATGAGCAGTTCTTC
once TRBJ2-2 TRBV7-3 TRBD1 CASSFQNRGRASTGELFF TGTGCCAGCAGCTTTCAAAACAGGGGGCGAGCGTCAACCGGGGAGCTGTTTTTT
NA TRBJ2-2 TRBV7-3 NA CASSLGINTGELFF TGTGCCAGCAGCTTAGGGATTAACACCGGGGAGCTGTTTTTT
once TRBJ2-7 TRBV7-9 NA CASSAIRDTGPHF TGTGCCAGCAGCGCCATCCGGGACACTGGTCCTCACTTC
once TRBJ1-2 TRBV5-4 TRBD1 CASSFGQGHGYTF TGTGCCAGCAGCTTCGGACAGGGACATGGCTACACCTTC
NA TRBJ1-2 TRBV5-5 TRBD1 CASSTGTVNYGYTF TGTGCCAGCAGCACCGGGACAGTTAACTATGGCTACACCTTC
few TRBJ1-1 TRBV28 NA CASSLPQRREQAFF TGTGCCAGCAGTTTACCCCAACGCAGGGAACAAGCTTTCTTT
NA TRBJ1-4 TRBV13 NA CASSLRAGEKLFF TGTGCCAGCAGCTTGAGGGCAGGGGAAAAACTGTTTTTT
NA TRBJ2-7 TRBV2 NA CASSADAYSYEQYF TGTGCCAGCAGCGCGGACGCCTACTCCTACGAGCAGTACTTC
few TRBJ2-5 TRBV7-9 NA CASSLNQETQYF TGTGCCAGCAGCTTGAACCAAGAGACCCAGTACTTC
NA TRBJ2-5 TRBV5-4 NA CASSAGSELRQETQYF TGTGCCAGCAGCGCCGGTAGCGAATTACGCCAAGAGACCCAGTACTTC
NA TRBJ1-2 TRBV10-3 NA CAISREGGYTF TGTGCCATCAGTCGGGAAGGTGGCTACACCTTC
NA TRBJ1-1 TRBV5-6 TRBD1 CASSLGQGAADPTAFF TGTGCCAGCAGCTTGGGACAGGGGGCGGCTGATCCTACAGCTTTCTTT
NA TRBJ1-2 TRBV4-2 NA CASSQDWTRGRVDYGYTF TGTGCCAGCAGCCAAGATTGGACGAGGGGGAGAGTTGACTATGGCTACACCTTC
NA TRBJ2-2 TRBV7-3 NA CASSPQGLGGELFF TGTGCCAGCAGCCCACAGGGTTTAGGCGGGGAGCTGTTTTTT
NA TRBJ1-1 TRBV6-1 NA CASSFGPSNTEAFF TGTGCCAGCAGTTTCGGACCGTCGAACACTGAAGCTTTCTTT
NA TRBJ1-1 TRBV5-1 NA CASSFQGQTTEAFF TGCGCCAGCAGCTTCCAGGGCCAAACCACTGAAGCTTTCTTT
NA TRBJ1-1 TRBV10-3 NA CASRERDTEAFF TGTGCCAGTCGTGAGCGGGACACTGAAGCTTTCTTT
NA TRBJ1-2 TRBV2 NA CASSEYGSEYGYTF TGTGCCAGCAGTGAGTATGGATCGGAATATGGCTACACCTTC
NA TRBJ2-2 TRBV5-1 TRBD1 CANSHGTGGDTGELFF TGCGCCAACAGCCACGGCACAGGGGGCGACACCGGGGAGCTGTTTTTT
NA TRBJ2-3 TRBV11-3 TRBD1 CASSFWVGTGGHNTQYF TGTGCCAGCAGCTTTTGGGTCGGGACAGGGGGCCATAATACGCAGTATTTT
NA TRBJ1-1 TRBV5-4 NA CASSLGQNSLGGAFF TGTGCCAGCAGCTTAGGCCAAAATAGTTTAGGAGGTGCTTTCTTT
NA TRBJ1-2 TRBV5-1 NA CASSRDGGAYGYTF TGCGCCAGCAGCCGGGATGGAGGGGCCTATGGCTACACCTTC
NA TRBJ1-4 TRBV28 NA CASSFETARSRKLFF TGTGCCAGCAGTTTCGAGACAGCAAGGAGTAGAAAACTGTTTTTT
NA TRBJ2-7 TRBV6-5 NA CASGRGPEYEQYF TGTGCCAGCGGTAGGGGTCCCGAGTACGAGCAGTACTTC
NA TRBJ2-7 TRBV9 NA CASSVDRHSYEQYF TGTGCCAGCAGCGTAGACAGGCACTCCTACGAGCAGTACTTC
NA TRBJ1-2 TRBV7-2 NA CASSLGAGLDYGYTF TGTGCCAGCAGCTTAGGCGCGGGGTTGGACTATGGCTACACCTTC